These 21 T cell receptor beta chains came from one sample sequenced in a study of OX40 agonist ivuxolimab in advanced cancers. Profiling relied on immunoSEQ multiplex PCR, and the TCRdb table lists in-frame clones only, not all of them. The table includes 82,000 or so clones, just under 95% detected once. The input for sequencing was CD4+ or CD8+ T cells sorted from blood, taken in a trial of the OX40 agonist ivuxolimab. These receptors all come from an adult with an advanced solid tumor such as melanoma, head and neck, liver or kidney cancer.

The chain joins TRBV5-1 to TRBJ2-3; D uncertain. Trimming shortened V by 5 bases and J by 2 bases, and 12 bases separated the two germline ends. Germline V CDR1 and CDR2: SGHRS, YFSETQ. CDR3 size: 14 residues. The CDR3 coding sequence is TGCGCCAGCAGTTCACCGTCGGTCACAGATACGCAGTATTTT. Amino acid sequence: CASSSPSVTDTQYF.

This chain links TRBV7-6 with TRBJ2-7; TRBD1 agrees at 8 bases. Germline V gives CDR1 SGHVS, CDR2 FNYEAQ. With V trimmed by 4 bases and J by 6 bases, 8 bases remained unmatched. CDR3 length equals 14 residues. CDR3 in DNA: TGTGCCAGCAGCTGGGGACAGGCCGGGGGCGAGCAGTACTTC. Its protein product is CASSWGQAGGEQYF.

V usage is TRBV18 and J usage is TRBJ2-1; 7 bases are a match to TRBD1. The V and J ends lost 1 base and 4 bases, in that order; junction bases with no gene match: 4. The CDR3 extends over 15 amino acids. Germline assignment: CDR1 KGHSH and CDR2 LQKENI. CDR3: CASSPQGARYNEQFF. DNA for the CDR3: TGTGCCAGCTCACCACAGGGGGCGAGGTACAATGAGCAGTTCTTC.

The V gene is TRBV6-4, the J gene TRBJ2-1; 8 bases match TRBD1. The CDR3 totals 15 residues. Germline loops: CDR1 MRHNA, CDR2 SNTAGT. V was pared by 4 bases and J by 7 bases, with 9 bases of the junction left unmatched. The CDR3 DNA reads TGTGCCAGCAGTGTAGGCCAGGGGGCCTTGAATGAGCAGTTCTTC. As protein: CASSVGQGALNEQFF.

The chain has TRBV21-1 and TRBJ2-5; TRBD1 is the table's D call, not checked against the DNA. TRBV21-1 is given as a pseudogene. The CDR3 sequence is 13 residues long. In DNA, the CDR3 is TGTGCCAGCAGCAAAGCAGGGGAAGAGACCCAGTACTTC. It translates to CASSKAGEETQYF.

The rearrangement links TRBV4-1 to TRBJ2-6; D unresolved. CDR1 MGHRA and CDR2 YSYEKL come from the germline V gene. The CDR3 length is 15 residues. Between the trimmed V and J ends, which lost 1 base and 0 bases, there was a span of 4 bases. Here the CDR3 reads CASSQGSSGANVLTF. The CDR3 DNA reads TGCGCCAGCAGCCAAGGGTCCTCTGGGGCCAACGTCCTGACTTTC.

CDR3 in amino acids: CASSRSGIADTQYF. Here the CDR3 DNA reads TGTGCCAGCAGCCGGAGCGGGATCGCAGATACGCAGTATTTT. The chain uses TRBV11-2 and TRBJ2-3; 7 nucleotides line up with TRBD2. Germline-derived CDR1 and CDR2 are SGHAT and FQNNGV. The CDR3 extends over 14 amino acids. With 5 bases clipped from V and 4 bases from J, the junction kept 6 bases outside the gene matches.

This chain uses TRBV9 with TRBJ1-6; 7 nucleotides agree with TRBD1. Unmatched junction bases numbered 3, after V lost 0 bases and J lost 3 bases. This CDR3 has 16 residues. Germline CDR1 SGDLS, CDR2 YYNGEE. Here the CDR3 reads CASSVDRQGYNSPLHF. CDR3 DNA sequence: TGTGCCAGCAGCGTAGATCGACAGGGCTATAATTCACCCCTCCACTTT.

Only one count was recorded for this clone. The CDR3 loop reads CASSLSTDSLYGYTF. The CDR3 DNA reads as TGCGCCAGCAGCTTGTCGACAGATTCTCTCTATGGCTACACCTTC. V and J are TRBV5-1 and TRBJ1-2; possibly TRBD1 for D (5 bases). Looked up from germline, CDR1 is SGHRS and CDR2 is YFSETQ. V was clipped by 1 base and J by 4 bases, with 14 bases between them. The CDR3 is 15 amino acids.

This rearrangement joins TRBV18 to TRBJ1-5; D is uncertain. The CDR3 has 15 residues. The germline gives CDR1 KGHSH, CDR2 LQKENI. The ends were cut back, 2 bases at V and 0 bases at J, with 8 bases in the middle. The CDR3 loop is CASSPGSLSNQPQHF. In DNA, the CDR3 is TGTGCCAGCTCACCAGGGAGCCTTAGCAATCAGCCCCAGCATTTT. Filled out from reference TRBV18 and TRBJ1-5, the complete variable domain reads NAGVMQNPRHLVRRRGQEARLRCSPMKGHSHVYWYRQLPEEGLKFMVYLQKENIIDESGMPKERFSAEFPKEGPSILRIQQVVRGDSAAYFCASSPGSLSNQPQHFGDGTRLSIL.

The V and J genes are TRBV5-4 and TRBJ1-1; D ambiguous. V was pared by 0 bases and J by 1 base, with 10 bases between. Germline-derived CDR1 and CDR2 are SGHNT and YYREEE (reference sequence). This CDR3 region has 15 residues. Here the CDR3 DNA reads TGTGCCAGCAGCTTGGGACTAACATCGAACACTGAAGCTTTCTTT. Its protein is CASSLGLTSNTEAFF.

The rearrangement uses TRBV19 and TRBJ2-2; D perhaps matches TRBD1 (5 bases). The CDR3 totals 14 residues. V lost 4 bases and J 3 bases, leaving 9 bases between the germline ends. From germline, CDR1 is LNHDA and CDR2 SQIVND (reference sequence). The CDR3 sequence: CASSRNRYTGELFF. DNA of the CDR3: TGTGCCAGTAGTAGAAACAGGTACACCGGGGAGCTGTTTTTT.

The J gene is TRBJ2-1, the V gene TRBV30, with no clear D. In germline, CDR1 is GTSNPN, CDR2 SVGIG (reference sequence). The CDR3 is made up of 11 amino acids. Trimming took 3 bases from V and 7 from J, leaving 7 bases between them. CDR3 residues: CAWSSLNEQFF. The CDR3 DNA is TGTGCCTGGAGCTCATTAAATGAGCAGTTCTTC. The full variable domain, its missing parts supplied by reference TRBV30 and TRBJ2-1, is SQTIHQWPATLVQPVGSPLSLECTVEGTSNPNLYWYRQAAGRGLQLLFYSVGIGQISSEVPQNLSASRPQDRQFILSSKKLLLSDSGFYLCAWSSLNEQFFGPGTRLTVL.

Details on this clone: At one of its ends the junction is not consistent with the germline gene, which may arise from a read error. The V gene is TRBV2, the J gene TRBJ2-7; D may be TRBD1 (5 bases). This CDR3 is built from 14 residues. CDR1 SNHLY and CDR2 FYNNEI come from the germline V gene. The CDR3 nucleotides are TGTGCCAGCAGTGAAAGGGCCCAGCCAGTGACAGACCCCTTC. As protein: CASSERAQPVTDPF.

The chain recombines TRBV6-5 with TRBJ2-1, with D unclear. CDR3 length: 14 amino acids. Trimming left V 7 bases short and J 0 bases short, with 10 bases between. Per germline, CDR1 MNHEY and CDR2 SVGAGI. The CDR3 nucleotides are TGTGCCAGCAAAGAAGGAAGCTCCTACAATGAGCAGTTCTTC. Translating gives CASKEGSSYNEQFF.

V gene TRBV10-3 combines with J gene TRBJ2-7; D may correspond to TRBD1 or TRBD2 (5 bases each). V was pared by 2 bases and J by 0 bases, with 11 bases between. The CDR3 contains 15 residues. Germline lookup yields CDR1 ENHRY and CDR2 SYGVKD. The CDR3 DNA reads as TGTGCCATCAGTGAGAGAGGGGCCAGCTCCTACGAGCAGTACTTC. Its translation is CAISERGASSYEQYF.

The chain employs TRBV13 and TRBJ2-4; 8 positions match TRBD2. Germline-derived CDR1 and CDR2 are PRHDT and FYEKMQ (reference sequence). This CDR3 has 15 amino acids. Trimming removed 2 bases from V and 9 bases from J; junction bases left unmatched: 9. The CDR3 here is CASSLRSGSVPIQYF. CDR3 bases: TGTGCCAGCAGCTTACGGAGCGGGAGTGTTCCCATTCAGTACTTC.

The rearrangement uses TRBV9 and TRBJ2-1, with 8 positions matching TRBD1. The CDR3 loop spans 14 amino acids. The V gene's germline CDR1 is SGDLS and CDR2 YYNGEE. The V segment lost 2 bases and the J segment 7 bases; nucleotides outside the gene matches: 5. CDR3 in amino acids: CASSVQGALNEQFF. CDR3 coding DNA: TGTGCCAGCAGCGTTCAGGGGGCCCTAAATGAGCAGTTCTTC.

The genes are TRBV10-1 and TRBJ1-2; 12 positions match TRBD1. CDR1 and CDR2 (germline): WNHNN, SYGVQD (reference sequence). The CDR3 has 16 amino acids. V was pared by 5 bases and J by 4 bases, with 8 bases of the junction left unmatched. The CDR3 DNA is TGCGCCAGCAGTACCAACCGGGACAGGGGGCTCTATGGCTACACCTTC. Residues: CASSTNRDRGLYGYTF.

The CDR3 DNA follows: TGCAGCGTTGACGCGGGAGGGGGTGAGCAGTTCTTC. This codes for CSVDAGGGEQFF. The chain joins TRBV29-1 to TRBJ2-1, with TRBD2 identical over 9 bases. CDR1 SQVTM and CDR2 ANQGSEA come from the germline V gene. This CDR3 contains 12 residues. The V gene end was trimmed by 3 bases and the J gene end by 9 bases; junction bases not matched to a gene: 3.

The V and J genes are TRBV15 and TRBJ1-1; TRBD1 matches at 9 bases. The germline V gene has CDR1 LNHNV and CDR2 YYDKDF (reference sequence). The length of the CDR3 is 18 residues. V trimming: 3 bases; J trimming: 5 bases; junction bases outside the gene matches: 16. CDR3 bases: TGTGCCACCAGCAGCCGGACTCGACAGGGGGGCTGGAGGACTGAAGCTTTCTTT. The encoded protein is CATSSRTRQGGWRTEAFF. The variable domain in full, completed from reference TRBV15 and TRBJ1-1, reads DAMVIQNPRYQVTQFGKPVTLSCSQTLNHNVMYWYQQKSSQAPKLLFHYYDKDFNNEADTPDNFQSRRPNTSFCFLDIRSPGLGDTAMYLCATSSRTRQGGWRTEAFFGQGTRLTVV.